This T cell receptor (beta chain) was profiled in a study of blood T cells in healthy people across ages. Primed by a sample-barcoded 5' primer and a J-beta primer mix, a second PCR proceeded for roughly 6 to 12 cycles. In TCRdb, the 5' RACE reads were re-called with MiXCR into one record per CDR3 protein. The sample shows some 690,000 distinct CDR3 sequences, roughly 20% of them seen only once. Trimming pared 3 bases from V and 5 bases from J, leaving 22 bases between. There are 17 residues in the CDR3. This clonotype originated in a man between 65 and 80 years old in good health. The chain uses TRBV12-3 or TRBV12-4 and TRBJ2-5, with D possibly matching TRBD2 (6 bases). The sequencing input was blood. DNA of the CDR3: TGTGCCAGCAGTTTTGGGGTTGTAGCGGCAGGTGGGGAGACCCAGTACTTC. Amino acids: CASSFGVVAAGGETQYF.